Presented here are 14 T cell receptor beta chains from one specimen sequenced in a study of T cell responses to AZD1222 COVID-19 vaccine. The table came from immunoSEQ multiplex PCR; TCRdb's copy has only in-frame clones and leaves some out. The data contain about 160,000 clones, roughly 92% of them seen just once; the ten biggest clones take up roughly 4.6%. Sequencing used peripheral blood, obtained 28 days after the second AZD1222 dose. The receptors were sampled from an adult who received the AZD1222 COVID-19 vaccine.

The chain couples TRBV4-1 to TRBJ1-4; D perhaps matches TRBD1 (6 bases). The germline CDR1 and CDR2 sequences are MGHRA and YSYEKL. This CDR3 region has 18 residues. The V end was cut by 0 bases, the J end by 4 bases, with 18 bases between. The CDR3 DNA is TGCGCCAGCAGCCAAGATAGGGAGGTTTGGACAGTTAATGAAAAACTGTTTTTT. It specifies CASSQDREVWTVNEKLFF.

This chain links TRBV4-3 with TRBJ1-2; D remains ambiguous. The V gene lost 3 bases and the J gene lost 0 bases, with 11 bases spanning the gap. Germline V gene lookup returns CDR1 LGHNA and CDR2 YSLEER. The CDR3 extends over 15 amino acids. The CDR3: CASSHPDRPNYGYTF. The CDR3 nucleotides read TGCGCCAGCAGCCATCCGGACCGTCCTAACTATGGCTACACCTTC.

V and J are TRBV20-1 and TRBJ1-2; D uncertain. The CDR3 covers 11 residues. Trimming took 3 bases from V and 4 from J, leaving 6 bases between them. Germline CDR1 and CDR2: DFQATT and SNEGSKA (reference sequence). CDR3 sequence (DNA): TGCAGTGCTAGGAACAGCTATGGCTACACCTTC. This codes for CSARNSYGYTF.

The rearrangement uses TRBV5-4 and TRBJ2-2; D call uncertain. The germline V and J ends were trimmed by 2 bases and 0 bases, with 11 bases remaining between them. This CDR3 comprises 16 residues. The germline CDR1 and CDR2 sequences are SGHNT and YYREEE (reference sequence). Written as DNA, the CDR3 is TGTGCCAGCAGCTTCGGTGCCAGATCGAACACCGGGGAGCTGTTTTTT. It is translated as CASSFGARSNTGELFF. Variable domain in full (rest from reference TRBV5-4 and TRBJ2-2): ETGVTQSPTHLIKTRGQQVTLRCSSQSGHNTVSWYQQALGQGPQFIFQYYREEENGRGNFPPRFSGLQFPNYSSELNVNALELDDSALYLCASSFGARSNTGELFFGEGSRLTVL.

The chain carries TRBV10-3 and TRBJ1-1; D perhaps matches TRBD1 (5 bases). Germline-derived CDR1 and CDR2 are ENHRY and SYGVKD. CDR3 length: 13 residues. Trimming cost V 7 bases and J 0 bases, with 9 bases left between them. The CDR3 loop reads CAINGHVNTEAFF. DNA of the CDR3: TGTGCCATCAACGGACACGTGAACACTGAAGCTTTCTTT.

This chain links TRBV7-9 with TRBJ1-3; no clear D. Germline lookup yields CDR1 SEHNR and CDR2 FQNEAQ (reference sequence). V was clipped by 0 bases and J by 0 bases, with 9 bases between them. The length of the CDR3 is 16 residues. The CDR3 DNA is TGTGCCAGCAGCTTAGCGAACACACCCTCTGGAAACACCATATATTTT. Translated: CASSLANTPSGNTIYF.

J is TRBJ1-1 and V is TRBV7-9, with D unresolved. V was trimmed by 7 bases and J by 5 bases, leaving 20 bases between them. The germline V gene has CDR1 SEHNR and CDR2 FQNEAQ (reference sequence). The CDR3 spans 15 residues. The CDR3 bases are TGTGCCAGCACCCCCCCCAGGAGGGATCCAACTGAAGCTTTCTTT. This encodes CASTPPRRDPTEAFF.

The rearrangement joins TRBV12-3 or TRBV12-4 to TRBJ1-5, with D unresolved. The ends were cut back, 1 base at V and 5 bases at J, with 3 bases in the middle. The CDR3 spans 12 residues. In DNA form, the CDR3 reads TGTGCCAGCAGTTTAGGGTATCAGCCCCAGCATTTT. Its protein product is CASSLGYQPQHF.

This chain uses TRBV5-4 with TRBJ2-6; 8 nucleotides agree with TRBD1. Losses at the gene ends were 3 bases for V and 5 bases for J; bases not matched to a gene: 7. The CDR3 extends over 16 amino acids. Germline CDR1 SGHNT, CDR2 YYREEE (reference sequence). DNA for the CDR3: TGTGCCAGCAGCTCCCTCCGACAGGGGTGGGCCAACGTCCTGACTTTC. It yields the protein CASSSLRQGWANVLTF.

The CDR3 DNA is TGTGCCAGCAAACCGACAAGCTCCTATAATTCACCCCTCCACTTT. Protein: CASKPTSSYNSPLHF. The genes are TRBV28 and TRBJ1-6; no firm D call. V lost 7 bases and J lost 0, with 10 bases in between. Germline CDR1 reads MDHEN; CDR2 reads SYDVKM. This CDR3 region has 15 residues.

This clone appeared once. The chain recombines TRBV5-5 with TRBJ1-6, with TRBD1 identical over 7 bases. The CDR3 contains 14 residues. The trim removed 6 bases at V and 9 bases at J, leaving 9 bases unmatched. In germline, CDR1 is SGHKS, CDR2 YYEKEE (reference sequence). For the CDR3, the DNA is TGTGCCAGCAAAAAAGGAGACAGGGCTTCACCCCTCCACTTT. It encodes CASKKGDRASPLHF.

In this sample, this clone turned up once. The rearrangement links TRBV3-1 (or the pseudogene TRBV3-2) to TRBJ1-1; no clear D. V was trimmed by 1 base and J by 4 bases, leaving 7 bases between them. CDR1 and CDR2 from the germline V gene are LGHDT and YNNKEL (reference sequence). The CDR3 runs 13 residues. CDR3: CASSQGRSTEAFF. In DNA form, the CDR3 reads TGTGCCAGCAGCCAAGGACGAAGCACTGAAGCTTTCTTT.

The chain links TRBV7-9 to TRBJ1-2; no firm D call. V lost 0 bases, J lost 2 bases, and 4 bases lay in between. Germline V gives CDR1 SEHNR, CDR2 FQNEAQ (reference sequence). The CDR3 loop spans 13 amino acids. DNA for the CDR3: TGTGCCAGCAGCTTAGCAGGGAACTATGGCTACACCTTC. It encodes CASSLAGNYGYTF.

The CDR3 protein is CAWKQAYGYTF. CDR3 sequence (DNA): TGTGCCTGGAAACAGGCCTATGGCTACACCTTC. The chain has TRBV30 and TRBJ1-2; maybe TRBD1 (5 bases). The CDR3 runs 11 residues. V was shortened by 4 bases and J by 4 bases, with 7 bases between the two germline ends. Per the germline V gene, CDR1 is GTSNPN and CDR2 is SVGIG (reference sequence).